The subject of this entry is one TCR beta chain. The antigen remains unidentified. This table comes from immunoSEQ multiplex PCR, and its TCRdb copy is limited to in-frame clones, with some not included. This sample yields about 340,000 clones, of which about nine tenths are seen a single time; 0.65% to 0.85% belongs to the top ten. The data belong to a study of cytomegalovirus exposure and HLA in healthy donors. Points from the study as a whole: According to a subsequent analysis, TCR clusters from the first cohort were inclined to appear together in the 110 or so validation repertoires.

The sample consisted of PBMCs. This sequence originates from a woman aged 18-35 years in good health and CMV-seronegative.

The CDR3 loop is CASRDAWSPDYEQYF. The CDR3 nucleotides are TGTGCCAGCAGAGATGCGTGGAGTCCAGACTACGAGCAGTACTTC. The chain links TRBV2 to TRBJ2-7; D is unclear. The CDR3 covers 15 residues. Trimming removed 6 bases from V and 3 bases from J, with 18 bases in between. From germline, CDR1 is SNHLY and CDR2 FYNNEI.